This passage covers 7 T cell receptor beta chains from one sample sequenced in a study of CD8 T cells in Susac syndrome. The authors reverse transcribed roughly 0.5 to 1 ug RNA with random hexamers. Each CDR3 protein is one row after TCRdb ran MiXCR on the immunoSEQ multiplex PCR reads. The table has over 130,000 distinct CDR3 sequences, approximately 95% seen once. The source material was CD4+ T cells from PBMCs. The receptor source for this set is a human donor with multiple sclerosis.

The rearrangement joins TRBV5-4 to TRBJ1-2; TRBD1 is a possible D gene (6 bases). Trimming shortened V by 1 base and J by 7 bases, and 17 bases separated the two germline ends. This CDR3 contains 15 residues. In germline, CDR1 is SGHNT, CDR2 YYREEE (reference sequence). CDR3 DNA: TGTGCCAGCAGCTTGCGGGCCGGGGGGCTTGGTGGCTACACCTTC. Translated: CASSLRAGGLGGYTF.

The chain carries TRBV5-1 and TRBJ2-5; the D gene is possibly TRBD1 (6 bases). The CDR3 has 15 residues. In germline, CDR1 is SGHRS, CDR2 YFSETQ. V was clipped by 4 bases and J by 1 base, with 14 bases between them. DNA of the CDR3: TGCGCCAGCAGCGGCCCCGGGACAATCCAAGAGACCCAGTACTTC. Translated, it gives CASSGPGTIQETQYF.

V and J are TRBV7-3 and TRBJ2-7, with TRBD1 matching over 9 bases. The CDR3 spans 13 residues. Per the germline V gene, CDR1 is SGHTA and CDR2 is FQGTGA. Losses at the gene ends were 4 bases for V and 6 bases for J; bases not matched to a gene: 4. CDR3 DNA sequence: TGTGCCAGCAGCTGGGACAGGGCGGGCGAGCAGTACTTC. Translated, it gives CASSWDRAGEQYF.

The CDR3 here is CASSLDRPETQYF. The CDR3 region has the DNA TGTGCCAGCAGCCTAGACAGGCCGGAGACCCAGTACTTC. The chain has TRBV3-1 and TRBJ2-5, with D perhaps TRBD1 (6 bases). Trimming removed 4 bases at V and 5 bases at J, with 11 bases between. Looked up from germline, CDR1 is LGHDT and CDR2 is YNNKEL (reference sequence). This CDR3 has 13 amino acids.

The V gene is TRBV12-3 or TRBV12-4, the J gene TRBJ2-3; D remains unclear. V dropped 3 bases and J dropped 4 bases, with 17 bases sitting between them. The CDR3 runs 16 residues. The CDR3 DNA reads as TGTGCCAGCAGTTTTATCTTTGGCGACGTGGCAGATACGCAGTATTTT. This translates into CASSFIFGDVADTQYF.

The rearrangement uses TRBV6-1 and TRBJ2-7; TRBD1 agrees at 8 bases. J gave up 6 bases and V 4 bases, and 5 bases lay outside the gene matches. Germline loops: CDR1 MNHNS, CDR2 SASEGT. The CDR3 spans 13 residues. As DNA, the CDR3 is TGTGCCAGCAGTGGGACAGGGTTCGGCGAGCAGTACTTC. It specifies CASSGTGFGEQYF.

The chain is built from TRBV28 and TRBJ1-1; D uncertain. Trimming cost V 2 bases and J 1 base, with 8 bases left between them. Germline loops: CDR1 MDHEN, CDR2 SYDVKM. The CDR3 spans 14 residues. CDR3 sequence: CASSLIQQNTEAFF. CDR3 coding DNA: TGTGCCAGCAGTTTAATCCAGCAGAACACTGAAGCTTTCTTT. Variable domain in full (rest from reference TRBV28 and TRBJ1-1): DVKVTQSSRYLVKRTGEKVFLECVQDMDHENMFWYRQDPGLGLRLIYFSYDVKMKEKGDIPEGYSVSREKKERFSLILESASTNQTSMYLCASSLIQQNTEAFFGQGTRLTVV.